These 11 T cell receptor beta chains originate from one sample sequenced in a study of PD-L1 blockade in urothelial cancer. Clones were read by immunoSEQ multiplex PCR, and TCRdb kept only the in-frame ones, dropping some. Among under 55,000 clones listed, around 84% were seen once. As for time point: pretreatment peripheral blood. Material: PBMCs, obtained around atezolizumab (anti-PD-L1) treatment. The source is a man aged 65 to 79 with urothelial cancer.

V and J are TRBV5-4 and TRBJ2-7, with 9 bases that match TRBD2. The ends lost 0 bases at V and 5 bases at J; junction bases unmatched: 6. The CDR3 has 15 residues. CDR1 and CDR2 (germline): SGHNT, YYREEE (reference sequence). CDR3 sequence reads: CASSLDSGRSNEQYF. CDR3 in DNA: TGTGCCAGCAGCTTGGATAGCGGGAGATCTAACGAGCAGTACTTC.

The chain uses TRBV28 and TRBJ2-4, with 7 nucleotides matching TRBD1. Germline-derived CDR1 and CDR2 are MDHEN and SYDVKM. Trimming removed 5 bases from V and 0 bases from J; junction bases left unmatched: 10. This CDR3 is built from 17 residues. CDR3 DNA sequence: TGTGCCAGCAGTACCCAACGACAGGGAATAGCCAAAAACATTCAGTACTTC. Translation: CASSTQRQGIAKNIQYF.

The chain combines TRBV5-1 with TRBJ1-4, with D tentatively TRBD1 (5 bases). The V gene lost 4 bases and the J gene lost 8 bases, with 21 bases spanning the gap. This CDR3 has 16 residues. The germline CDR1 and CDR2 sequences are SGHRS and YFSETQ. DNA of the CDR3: TGCGCCAGCAGCGCGACCCCACCTAATCAGGGAGAAAAACTGTTTTTT. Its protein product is CASSATPPNQGEKLFF.

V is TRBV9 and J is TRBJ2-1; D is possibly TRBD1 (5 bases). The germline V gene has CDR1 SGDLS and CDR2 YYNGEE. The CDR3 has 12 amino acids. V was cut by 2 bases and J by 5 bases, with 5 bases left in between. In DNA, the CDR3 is TGTGCCAGCAGCGTCAGGGACAATGAGCAGTTCTTC. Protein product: CASSVRDNEQFF.

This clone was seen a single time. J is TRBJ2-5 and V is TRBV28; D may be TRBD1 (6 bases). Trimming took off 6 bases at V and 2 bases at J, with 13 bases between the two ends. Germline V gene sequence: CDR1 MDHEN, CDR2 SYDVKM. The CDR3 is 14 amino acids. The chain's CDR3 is CASRPRRGQETQYF. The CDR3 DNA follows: TGTGCCAGCAGGCCCCGCAGGGGTCAAGAGACCCAGTACTTC.

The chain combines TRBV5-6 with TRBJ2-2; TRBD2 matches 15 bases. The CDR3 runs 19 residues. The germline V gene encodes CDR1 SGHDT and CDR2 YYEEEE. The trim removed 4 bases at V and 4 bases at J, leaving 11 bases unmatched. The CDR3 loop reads CASSVVWGLAGGRTGELFF. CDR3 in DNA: TGTGCCAGCAGCGTAGTCTGGGGACTAGCGGGGGGTCGCACCGGGGAGCTGTTTTTT.

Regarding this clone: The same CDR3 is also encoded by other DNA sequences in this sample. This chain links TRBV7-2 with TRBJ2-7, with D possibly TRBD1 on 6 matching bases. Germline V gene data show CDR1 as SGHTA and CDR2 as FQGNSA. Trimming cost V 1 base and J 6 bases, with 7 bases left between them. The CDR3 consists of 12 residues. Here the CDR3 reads CASSLGGGEQYF. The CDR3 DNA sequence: TGTGCCAGCAGCTTAGGAGGGGGCGAGCAGTACTTC.

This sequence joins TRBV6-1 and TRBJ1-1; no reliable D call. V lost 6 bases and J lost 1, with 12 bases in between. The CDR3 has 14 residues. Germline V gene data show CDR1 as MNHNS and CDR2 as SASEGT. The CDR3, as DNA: TGTGCCAGCAGGTCTCAGGCCTCGAACACTGAAGCTTTCTTT. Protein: CASRSQASNTEAFF.

The CDR3 DNA sequence: TGTGCCACCAGCCTGGAGGGTCTCGGGAATGAGCAGTTCTTC. It specifies CATSLEGLGNEQFF. V and J are TRBV15 and TRBJ2-1, with D possibly being TRBD2 (6 bases). Per germline, CDR1 LNHNV and CDR2 YYDKDF (reference sequence). V was pared by 5 bases and J by 7 bases, with 15 bases between. This CDR3 has 14 residues.

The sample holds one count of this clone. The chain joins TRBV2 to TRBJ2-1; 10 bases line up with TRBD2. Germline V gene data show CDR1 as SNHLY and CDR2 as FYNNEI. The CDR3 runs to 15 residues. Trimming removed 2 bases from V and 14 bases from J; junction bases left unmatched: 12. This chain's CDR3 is CASSETGLAGAMKFF. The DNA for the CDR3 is TGTGCCAGCAGTGAAACCGGTCTAGCGGGGGCTATGAAGTTCTTC.

The DNA of the CDR3 is TGTGCCAGCAGCCGTAGCGGGACTGAGCAGTTCTTC. It yields the protein CASSRSGTEQFF. J is TRBJ2-1 and V is TRBV9; 8 bases line up with TRBD2. From germline, CDR1 is SGDLS and CDR2 YYNGEE. CDR3 length: 12 residues. V was pared by 4 bases and J by 9 bases, with 3 bases of the junction left unmatched. Complete variable domain (other parts from reference TRBV9 and TRBJ2-1): DSGVTQTPKHLITATGQRVTLRCSPRSGDLSVYWYQQSLDQGLQFLIQYYNGEERAKGNILERFSAQQFPDLHSELNLSSLELGDSALYFCASSRSGTEQFFGPGTRLTVL.